The clone carrying this T cell receptor beta chain turned up a few times. Antigen: not known. All of the isolated RNA was reverse transcribed, so expressed TCRB transcripts were sequenced. Profiling relied on immunoSEQ multiplex PCR, and the TCRdb table lists in-frame clones only, not all of them. The sample has roughly 150,000 clones; 63% are singletons. The source of the sample is a study of beta chain features in type 1 diabetes. Whole-study findings and limits: In all four CD4+ subsets, TCRB CDR3 length was significantly, moderately reduced in type 1 diabetes. Naive, central memory and Treg TCRB repertoires appeared more alike in patients than in healthy donors. Equally in patients and controls, shorter templates might have been favored by PCR. High TCR expression in some cells could lead to their over-representation in cDNA sequencing.

Donors contributed one heparinised blood draw apiece, averaging about 116 mL. V was clipped by 4 bases and J by 6 bases, with 6 bases between them. Germline assignment: CDR1 ENHRY and CDR2 SYGVKD. The CDR3 contains 12 residues. The chain carries TRBV10-3 and TRBJ2-2; D possibly corresponds to TRBD1 (6 bases). This TCR derives from a man aged 30 to 45 with type 1 diabetes. The sample consisted of naive CD4+ T cells from blood. The CDR3 DNA follows: TGTGCCATCAGTGGGACAGCCGGGGAGCTGTTTTTT. Translation: CAISGTAGELFF.